This T cell receptor beta chain was recorded in a study of tumor and adjacent non-tumor tissue in lung cancer. Study-wide background: About 4.17 million productive TCRbeta reads were obtained per sample on average.

This sample's RNA came from whole unsorted tissue. Distant lung tissue was collected more than 3 cm away from the tumor edge. V was clipped by 8 bases and J by 4 bases, with 10 bases between them. This CDR3 spans 12 amino acids. In germline, CDR1 is SEHNR, CDR2 FQNEAQ (reference sequence). The library came from three nested PCR rounds adapted from ARM-PCR protocols. TCRdb reanalysed the multiplex PCR reads using MiXCR and keeps one entry per CDR3 protein. The data contain 70,000 to 95,000 distinct CDR3 sequences, around 80% of them singletons. This clonotype is labeled medium-sized. This clonotype originated in a man between 65 and 79 years old with non-small cell lung cancer. The specimen was distant non-tumor lung tissue. This chain joins TRBV7-9 and TRBJ2-3; D possibly corresponds to TRBD2 (6 bases). CDR3 sequence (DNA): TGTGCCAGCTCGGGGGATGCAGATACGCAGTATTTT. It yields the protein CASSGDADTQYF.